The 24 T cell receptor beta chains in this list originate from one sample, sequenced in a study of blood T cell repertoires in COVID-19. Repertoires were generated with immunoSEQ multiplex PCR, while TCRdb's copy carries only in-frame clones and drops some. The repertoire holds around 470,000 clones, with nearly 90% as singletons. The sample consisted of peripheral blood. The receptors were sampled from a man aged 18 to 30 with COVID-19, enrolled during active disease.

This chain uses TRBV5-5 with TRBJ2-7; 7 bases match TRBD1. In germline, CDR1 is SGHKS, CDR2 YYEKEE (reference sequence). Unmatched junction bases numbered 3, after V lost 4 bases and J lost 2 bases. This CDR3 has 13 amino acids. CDR3 in amino acids: CASSTGQPYEQYF. DNA of the CDR3: TGTGCCAGCAGCACGGGACAGCCCTACGAGCAGTACTTC.

The gene calls are TRBV6-5 and TRBJ2-3; 13 bases are shared with TRBD2. V was pared by 9 bases and J by 5 bases, with 5 bases of the junction left unmatched. This CDR3 spans 14 amino acids. Germline V gene sequence: CDR1 MNHEY, CDR2 SVGAGI. This CDR3 reads CASGTSGVRDTQYF. In nucleotides, the CDR3 is TGTGCCAGTGGGACTAGCGGGGTTAGAGATACGCAGTATTTT.

This chain joins TRBV6-4 and TRBJ2-2; no clear D gene. The V and J ends lost 5 bases and 4 bases respectively, with 11 bases between them. CDR3 length: 14 amino acids. CDR1 and CDR2 from the germline V gene are MRHNA and SNTAGT. The CDR3 sequence is CASSTDTFTGELFF. In DNA, the CDR3 is TGTGCCAGCAGTACCGACACATTCACCGGGGAGCTGTTTTTT.

The CDR3 nucleotides are TGTGCCAGCAGCTTTGGGGAGGGGGACACTGAAGCTTTCTTT. Its protein is CASSFGEGDTEAFF. The chain links TRBV7-6 to TRBJ1-1, with D perhaps TRBD1 (6 bases). Trimming left V 3 bases short and J 3 bases short, with 11 bases between. Germline CDR1 is SGHVS and CDR2 is FNYEAQ. This CDR3 comprises 14 residues.

The chain employs TRBV25-1 and TRBJ1-2; D is perhaps TRBD1 (6 bases). This CDR3 has 16 residues. V was cut by 3 bases and J by 4 bases, with 18 bases left in between. CDR1 and CDR2 from the germline V gene are MGHDK and SYGVNS. The CDR3 reads CASSESGGTFVYGYTF. The CDR3 bases are TGTGCCAGCAGTGAGTCGGGTGGGACATTCGTCTATGGCTACACCTTC.

The chain carries TRBV5-6 and TRBJ2-7; TRBD1 agrees at 8 bases. The V gene end was trimmed by 6 bases and the J gene end by 0 bases; junction bases not matched to a gene: 5. Germline CDR1 is SGHDT and CDR2 is YYEEEE. The CDR3 has 14 amino acids. This CDR3 reads CASIRTGSSYEQYF. The CDR3 DNA is TGTGCCAGCATCAGGACAGGGAGCTCCTACGAGCAGTACTTC.

The rearrangement joins TRBV6-1 to TRBJ2-5; 9 nucleotides match TRBD1. Germline trimming cut 0 bases from V and 4 bases from J; bases unmatched to any gene: 9. The CDR3 runs 17 residues. Germline V lookup: CDR1 MNHNS, CDR2 SASEGT. The CDR3 DNA is TGTGCCAGCAGTGAAGCGGTGGACAGGGGACGATTAGAGACCCAGTACTTC. Its translation: CASSEAVDRGRLETQYF.

This clone appeared a few times. J is TRBJ2-1 and V is TRBV5-1; a possible D gene is TRBD1 (6 bases). Germline loops: CDR1 SGHRS, CDR2 YFSETQ. Trimming removed 3 bases at V and 9 bases at J, with 10 bases between. The CDR3 extends over 12 amino acids. This CDR3 is CASSSGAGEQFF. The CDR3 DNA sequence: TGCGCCAGCAGCTCAGGGGCGGGTGAGCAGTTCTTC. Full variable domain (rest looked up from reference TRBV5-1 and TRBJ2-1): KAGVTQTPRYLIKTRGQQVTLSCSPISGHRSVSWYQQTPGQGLQFLFEYFSETQRNKGNFPGRFSGRQFSNSRSEMNVSTLELGDSALYLCASSSGAGEQFFGPGTRLTVL.

This chain connects TRBV10-3 to TRBJ2-3; tentatively, D is TRBD2 (6 bases). The ends were cut back, 2 bases at V and 8 bases at J, with 20 bases in the middle. Germline V gene data show CDR1 as ENHRY and CDR2 as SYGVKD. This CDR3 is built from 16 residues. CDR3 protein: CAISERDHQMGGTQYF. CDR3 nucleotides: TGTGCCATCAGTGAGAGAGACCACCAAATGGGGGGTACGCAGTATTTT.

The J gene is TRBJ2-1, the V gene TRBV2, with 7 bases matching TRBD2. Per the germline V gene, CDR1 is SNHLY and CDR2 is FYNNEI. This CDR3 region has 15 residues. Trimming took 8 bases from V and 5 from J; bases not matched to a gene: 12. CDR3 in amino acids: CASLDPSGVNNEQFF. DNA of the CDR3: TGTGCCAGCCTTGACCCTAGCGGAGTCAACAATGAGCAGTTCTTC. The full variable domain, its missing parts supplied by reference TRBV2 and TRBJ2-1, is EPEVTQTPSHQVTQMGQEVILRCVPISNHLYFYWYRQILGQKVEFLVSFYNNEISEKSEIFDDQFSVERPDGSNFTLKIRSTKLEDSAMYFCASLDPSGVNNEQFFGPGTRLTVL.

The chain joins TRBV4-2 to TRBJ2-1, with D hard to call. V gave up 0 bases and J gave up 8 bases, with 11 bases separating them. This CDR3 contains 14 residues. The germline V gene has CDR1 LGHNA and CDR2 YNFKEQ. In DNA form, the CDR3 reads TGTGCCAGCAGCCAAGATATTGGCATCTATGAGCAGTTCTTC. It specifies CASSQDIGIYEQFF.

The rearrangement joins TRBV15 to TRBJ2-2; TRBD1 aligns across 8 bases. Germline CDR1 is LNHNV and CDR2 is YYDKDF (reference sequence). Losses at the gene ends were 9 bases for V and 4 bases for J; bases not matched to a gene: 10. CDR3 length equals 15 residues. CDR3 nucleotide sequence: TGTGCCACAAAGGCTCGGACAGGGTTCACCGGGGAGCTGTTTTTT. The encoded protein is CATKARTGFTGELFF.

The gene calls are TRBV10-3 and TRBJ1-1; 7 bases fit TRBD1. V was clipped by 2 bases and J by 5 bases; unmatched bases: 8. In germline, CDR1 is ENHRY, CDR2 SYGVKD. This CDR3 is 15 amino acids long. The CDR3 sequence is CAISEPWTGRTEAFF. The CDR3 bases are TGTGCCATCAGTGAGCCGTGGACAGGACGAACTGAAGCTTTCTTT.

The J gene is TRBJ2-5, the V gene TRBV18; 11 bases align to TRBD2. Losses at the gene ends were 4 bases for V and 3 bases for J; bases not matched to a gene: 4. The CDR3 is 15 residues long. From germline, CDR1 is KGHSH and CDR2 LQKENI. CDR3 coding DNA: TGTGCCAGCTCACGCCTAGCGGGGGGCGAAGAGACCCAGTACTTC. Translated: CASSRLAGGEETQYF. Together with reference TRBV18 and TRBJ2-5, the CDR3 gives the full variable domain: NAGVMQNPRHLVRRRGQEARLRCSPMKGHSHVYWYRQLPEEGLKFMVYLQKENIIDESGMPKERFSAEFPKEGPSILRIQQVVRGDSAAYFCASSRLAGGEETQYFGPGTRLLVL.

The rearrangement joins TRBV3-1 (or the pseudogene TRBV3-2) to TRBJ2-5, with 7 bases identical to TRBD1. Germline loops: CDR1 LGHDT, CDR2 YNNKEL (reference sequence). The CDR3 is 15 amino acids. After removal of 4 bases from V and 5 bases from J, the junction contained 10 bases not matched to a gene. The CDR3 DNA is TGTGCCAGCAGCCTCCGGGCAGGGGGACGCGAGACCCAGTACTTC. Translation gives CASSLRAGGRETQYF.

A note on this clone: Other DNA sequences from this sample encode an identical CDR3 as well. The rearrangement uses TRBV6-5 and TRBJ2-1; D is unclear. Germline assignment: CDR1 MNHEY and CDR2 SVGAGI. The CDR3 sequence is 11 residues long. The V end lost 5 bases, the J end lost 6 bases, and 5 bases lay between the germline ends. CDR3 coding DNA: TGTGCCAGCAGTCCAGGCAATGAGCAGTTCTTC. It translates to CASSPGNEQFF.

The chain uses TRBV5-4 and TRBJ2-3; 7 bases fit TRBD1. With V trimmed by 4 bases and J by 5 bases, 16 bases remained unmatched. This CDR3 contains 17 residues. Germline V gene data show CDR1 as SGHNT and CDR2 as YYREEE (reference sequence). The CDR3 nucleotides read TGTGCCAGCAGCCACAGCGGACAGGCCGCCGCCGGAGATACGCAGTATTTT. Translation: CASSHSGQAAAGDTQYF.

This chain joins TRBV2 and TRBJ1-5, with TRBD1 matching over 8 bases. Losses at the gene ends were 6 bases for V and 0 bases for J; bases not matched to a gene: 7. Germline loops: CDR1 SNHLY, CDR2 FYNNEI. This CDR3 has 16 residues. The CDR3 nucleotides are TGTGCCAGCAGGGCACATCAGGGGGCTAGCAATCAGCCCCAGCATTTT. It yields the protein CASRAHQGASNQPQHF.

The chain is built from TRBV19 and TRBJ2-3, with D perhaps TRBD2 (5 bases). The CDR3 has 14 amino acids. Germline loops: CDR1 LNHDA, CDR2 SQIVND (reference sequence). The V end lost 6 bases, the J end lost 1 base, and 11 bases lay between the germline ends. DNA of the CDR3: TGTGCCAGTAGCCCTCTAGCTGGCACAGATACGCAGTATTTT. Translated: CASSPLAGTDTQYF.

This clone was found once. This chain connects TRBV6-5 to TRBJ2-2; possible D gene TRBD2, 5 bases. The CDR3 is 13 amino acids. Trimming shortened V by 6 bases and J by 8 bases, and 13 bases separated the two germline ends. Germline V gives CDR1 MNHEY, CDR2 SVGAGI. This CDR3 is CASSRTPGGELFF. The DNA of the CDR3 is TGTGCCAGCAGCCGGACCCCGGGGGGGGAGCTGTTTTTT.

V usage is TRBV10-2 and J usage is TRBJ2-3, with D perhaps matching TRBD2 (6 bases). The CDR3 is made up of 16 amino acids. Trimming left V 3 bases short and J 1 base short, with 14 bases between. The germline V gene encodes CDR1 WSHSY and CDR2 SAAADI. CDR3 in DNA: TGCGCCAGCAGTGAAGGAGGGGCACTCCGCACAGATACGCAGTATTTT. It yields the protein CASSEGGALRTDTQYF.

The chain employs TRBV7-9 and TRBJ2-7; a weak D match, TRBD1 (6 bases). Trimming left V 4 bases short and J 1 base short, with 11 bases between. The germline gives CDR1 SEHNR, CDR2 FQNEAQ (reference sequence). The CDR3 extends over 14 amino acids. DNA for the CDR3: TGTGCCAGCAGCTCCAGGGGTATTTCCTACGAGCAGTACTTC. As protein: CASSSRGISYEQYF.

CDR3 residues: CASSEVYGGEAFF. In DNA form, the CDR3 reads TGTGCCAGCAGTGAAGTCTACGGCGGAGAAGCTTTCTTT. The chain links TRBV2 to TRBJ1-1; no definite D call. Looked up from germline, CDR1 is SNHLY and CDR2 is FYNNEI. Trimming left V 1 base short and J 8 bases short, with 11 bases between. The length of the CDR3 is 13 residues.

The rearrangement uses TRBV4-1 and TRBJ1-2; D is undetermined. The germline CDR1 and CDR2 sequences are MGHRA and YSYEKL. This CDR3 is built from 12 residues. The V gene lost 4 bases and the J gene lost 8 bases, with 11 bases spanning the gap. CDR3 region: CASSLSSGGYTF. The CDR3 DNA follows: TGCGCCAGCAGCCTTAGCTCCGGCGGCTACACCTTC.